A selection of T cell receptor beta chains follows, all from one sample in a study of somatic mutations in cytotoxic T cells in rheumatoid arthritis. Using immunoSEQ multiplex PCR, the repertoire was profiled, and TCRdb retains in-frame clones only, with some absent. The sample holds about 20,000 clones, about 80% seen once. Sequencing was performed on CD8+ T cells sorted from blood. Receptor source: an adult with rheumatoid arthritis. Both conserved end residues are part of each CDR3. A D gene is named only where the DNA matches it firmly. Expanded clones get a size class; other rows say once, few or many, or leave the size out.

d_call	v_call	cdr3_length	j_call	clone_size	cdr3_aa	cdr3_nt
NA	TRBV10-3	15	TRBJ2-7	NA	CAISESDRLSYEQYF	TGTGCCATCAGTGAGTCTGACCGACTAAGCTACGAGCAGTACTTC
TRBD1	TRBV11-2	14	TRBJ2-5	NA	CASSSRGIWETQYF	TGTGCCAGCAGCTCCAGGGGGATTTGGGAGACCCAGTACTTC
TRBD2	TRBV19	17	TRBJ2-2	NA	CASRKLGLAGDTGELFF	TGTGCCAGTAGGAAGCTGGGACTAGCGGGGGACACCGGGGAGCTGTTTTTT
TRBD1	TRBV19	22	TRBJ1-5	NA	CASSMVVFASQGAFLSNQPQHF	TGTGCCAGTAGTATGGTGGTCTTCGCCTCACAGGGGGCATTTTTGAGCAATCAGCCCCAGCATTTT
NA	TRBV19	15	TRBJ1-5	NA	CASSKTDYSNQPQHF	TGTGCCAGTAGCAAGACGGATTATAGCAATCAGCCCCAGCATTTT
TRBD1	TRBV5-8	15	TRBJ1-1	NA	CASSLVLRGGAEAFF	TGTGCCAGCAGCTTAGTACTCAGGGGGGGCGCTGAAGCTTTCTTT
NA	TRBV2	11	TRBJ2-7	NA	CASYYRDVQYF	TGTGCCAGCTACTATCGGGACGTGCAGTACTTC
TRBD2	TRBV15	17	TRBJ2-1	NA	CATSRDEGGLDKDEQFF	TGTGCCACCAGCAGAGATGAGGGGGGACTAGATAAGGATGAGCAGTTCTTC
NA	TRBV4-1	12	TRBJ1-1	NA	CASSHANTEAFF	TGCGCCAGCAGCCACGCGAACACTGAAGCTTTCTTT
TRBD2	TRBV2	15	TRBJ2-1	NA	CASSVGLAGGNEQFF	TGTGCCAGCAGTGTCGGACTAGCGGGAGGCAATGAGCAGTTCTTC
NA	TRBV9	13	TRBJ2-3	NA	CASSVATGDTQYF	TGTGCCAGCAGCGTAGCTACCGGTGATACGCAGTATTTT
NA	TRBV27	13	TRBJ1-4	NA	CASSGQGEEKLFF	TGTGCCAGCAGTGGGCAGGGAGAAGAAAAACTGTTTTTT
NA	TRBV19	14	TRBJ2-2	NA	CASTWDTTWGELFF	TGTGCCAGTACCTGGGACACTACCTGGGGGGAGCTGTTTTTT
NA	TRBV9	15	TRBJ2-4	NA	CASSPPSGAKNIQYF	TGTGCCAGCAGCCCACCGTCAGGAGCCAAAAACATTCAGTACTTC
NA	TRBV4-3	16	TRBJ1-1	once	CASSQEVAGANTEAFF	TGCGCCAGCAGCCAAGAGGTGGCTGGCGCGAACACTGAAGCTTTCTTT
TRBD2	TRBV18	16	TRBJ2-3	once	CASSFTSGTPTDTQYF	TGTGCCAGCTCATTTACTAGCGGGACTCCCACAGATACGCAGTATTTT
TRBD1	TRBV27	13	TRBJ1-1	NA	CASSEGTVTEAFF	TGTGCCAGCAGTGAAGGGACAGTCACTGAAGCTTTCTTT
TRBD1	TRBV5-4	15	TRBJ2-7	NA	CASSTTGTARLEQYF	TGTGCCAGCAGCACAACCGGGACAGCCAGGTTGGAGCAGTACTTC
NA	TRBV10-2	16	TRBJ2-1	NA	CASSRGSGQIYNEQFF	TGCGCCAGCAGTCGAGGTTCCGGACAGATCTACAATGAGCAGTTCTTC
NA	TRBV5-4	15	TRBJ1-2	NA	CASNLLGDKVYGYTF	TGTGCCAGCAACCTGCTTGGGGACAAAGTCTATGGCTACACCTTC
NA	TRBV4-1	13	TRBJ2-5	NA	CASSQAFGETQYF	TGCGCCAGCAGCCAAGCCTTCGGTGAGACCCAGTACTTC
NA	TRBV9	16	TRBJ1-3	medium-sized	CASSPSQGAPGNTIYF	TGTGCCAGCAGCCCCAGTCAAGGTGCGCCTGGAAACACCATATATTTT
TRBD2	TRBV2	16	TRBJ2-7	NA	CASIRSLAGPAYEQYF	TGTGCCAGCATTCGCTCTTTAGCGGGACCAGCCTACGAGCAGTACTTC
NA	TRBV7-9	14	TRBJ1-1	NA	CASSYGRYNTEAFF	TGTGCCAGCAGCTATGGACGGTATAACACTGAAGCTTTCTTT
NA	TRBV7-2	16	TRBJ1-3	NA	CASSLYGEFSGNTIYF	TGTGCCAGCAGCTTATACGGAGAATTCTCTGGAAACACCATATATTTT
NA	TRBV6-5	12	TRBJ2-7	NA	CASSANPYEQYF	TGTGCCAGCAGCGCCAACCCCTACGAGCAGTACTTC
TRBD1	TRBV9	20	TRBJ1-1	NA	CASSVVRTGSVGGLNTEAFF	TGTGCCAGCAGCGTAGTCAGGACAGGCTCTGTCGGGGGCCTAAACACTGAAGCTTTCTTT
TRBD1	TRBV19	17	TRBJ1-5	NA	CASSHPSTGFSNQPQHF	TGTGCCAGTAGTCATCCCTCGACAGGGTTTAGCAATCAGCCCCAGCATTTT
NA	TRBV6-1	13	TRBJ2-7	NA	CASSETGSREQYF	TGTGCCAGCAGTGAAACAGGGAGTCGGGAGCAGTACTTC
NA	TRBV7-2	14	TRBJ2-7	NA	CASSLVPSSYEQYF	TGTGCCAGCAGCTTAGTTCCGAGCTCCTACGAGCAGTACTTC
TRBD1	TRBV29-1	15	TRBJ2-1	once	CSVEGQGLSYNEQFF	TGCAGCGTTGAAGGACAGGGCCTCTCCTACAATGAGCAGTTCTTC
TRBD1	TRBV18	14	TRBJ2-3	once	CASGRDSNTDTQYF	TGTGCCAGCGGCCGGGACAGTAACACAGATACGCAGTATTTT
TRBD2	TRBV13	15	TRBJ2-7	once	CASSSGLLLTYEQYF	TGTGCCAGCAGCTCGGGACTACTTCTGACTTACGAGCAGTACTTC